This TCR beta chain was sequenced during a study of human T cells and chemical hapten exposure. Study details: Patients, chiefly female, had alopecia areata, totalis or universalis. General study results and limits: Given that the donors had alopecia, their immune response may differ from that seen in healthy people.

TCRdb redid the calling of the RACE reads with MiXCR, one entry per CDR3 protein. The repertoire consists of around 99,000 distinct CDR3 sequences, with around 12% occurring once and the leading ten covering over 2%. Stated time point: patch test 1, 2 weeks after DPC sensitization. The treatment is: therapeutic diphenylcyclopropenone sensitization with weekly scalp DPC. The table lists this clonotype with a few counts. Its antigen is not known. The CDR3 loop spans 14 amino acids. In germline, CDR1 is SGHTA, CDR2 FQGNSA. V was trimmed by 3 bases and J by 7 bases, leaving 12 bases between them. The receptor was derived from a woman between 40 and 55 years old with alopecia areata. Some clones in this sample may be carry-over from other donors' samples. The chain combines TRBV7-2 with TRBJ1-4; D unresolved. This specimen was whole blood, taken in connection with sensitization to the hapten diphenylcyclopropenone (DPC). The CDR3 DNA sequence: TGTGCCAGCAGCTTCCAGAGGCTAGGTGAAAAACTGTTTTTT. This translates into CASSFQRLGEKLFF.